The T cell receptor (beta chain) described here comes from a study of post-analysis software for immune sequencing data. This clonotype occurred a few times. Its antigen is still unknown. The V gene's germline CDR1 is SEHNR and CDR2 FQNEAQ (reference sequence). Trimming left V 8 bases short and J 5 bases short, with 13 bases between. The CDR3 sequence is 13 residues long. Study observations and caveats: Higher frequency in patients than in controls was seen for roughly five TRBV segments, with TRBV5-6, TRBV5-1 and TRBV20-1 among them. Those with multiple sclerosis, the patient group, showed significantly lower normalized Chao1 diversity than controls.

The TCR beta cDNA libraries contained unique molecular identifiers. TCRdb recomputed calls from the PCR reads with MiXCR, one row per CDR3 protein. The sample gives about 460,000 distinct CDR3 sequences, approximately 45% of which show up once; about 12% is in the top ten. The specimen was blood. The clonotype comes from a girl aged 10-17 years with multiple sclerosis. The chain is built from TRBV7-9 and TRBJ2-1; D gene uncertain. The CDR3 loop is CASHVRQHNEQFF. CDR3 in DNA: TGTGCCAGCCACGTGCGGCAGCACAATGAGCAGTTCTTC.